Given below is one T cell receptor (beta chain) in context. Its antigen is currently unknown. An immunoSEQ assay, version v3.0, was performed at survey level. Per-sample targets for sequencing were roughly 40,000-55,000 T-cell genomes. The assay was immunoSEQ multiplex PCR, and TCRdb's table has in-frame clones only and misses some. Of around 29,000 clones listed, more than 80% are singletons. The data stem from a study of long-term antiretroviral therapy in people with HIV. The CDR3 contains 17 residues. Germline V lookup: CDR1 SEHNR, CDR2 FQNEAQ (reference sequence). The junction had 6 bases not matched to a gene; V was cut back by 5 bases and J by 0 bases. Study observations and caveats: Clones showing expansion before ART dominated the repertoire at all time points.

Participants who had HIV were, without exception, treated in the United States. The sequence came from a man between 45 and 60 years old with HIV. This sequence joins TRBV7-9 and TRBJ2-6, with 8 bases identical to TRBD2. The input for sequencing was unsorted PBMCs, taken 3.2 years before starting antiretroviral therapy. The CDR3 protein is CASSPIREGSGANVLTF. CDR3 bases: TGTGCCAGCAGCCCTATCCGGGAGGGCTCTGGGGCCAACGTCCTGACTTTC.